These 2 T cell receptor beta chains were all obtained from the same sample, sequenced in a study of CD8 T cells in Susac syndrome (dated by TCRdb to about 2019). Receptor libraries were prepared by the immunoSEQ multiplex PCR assay. RNA was extracted using the RNeasy kit, and roughly 0.5 to 1 microgram was reverse transcribed with random hexamers. TCRdb passed the public sequencing reads through fastp at Q25 and MiXCR, retaining productive beta sequences. Records with the same CDR3 protein are collapsed into one entry carrying the most frequent genes and DNA. The sample has 150,000 to 200,000 distinct CDR3 sequences on record, roughly nine tenths of them singletons. The top ten constitute 0.087% of the sample. What was sequenced was CD4+ T cells from PBMCs. The receptor source for this set is a human donor with Susac syndrome.

The V call is TRBV18, the J call TRBJ1-1, with 7 bases identical to TRBD1. The CDR3 extends over 14 amino acids. Germline V gene lookup returns CDR1 KGHSH and CDR2 LQKENI. V was pared by 1 base and J by 3 bases, with 2 bases of the junction left unmatched. CDR3 sequence (DNA): TGTGCCAGCTCACCACTCAGGGGGGACACTGAAGCTTTCTTT. The encoded protein is CASSPLRGDTEAFF.

The chain links TRBV20-1 to TRBJ2-7; D not certain. The germline V gene encodes CDR1 DFQATT and CDR2 SNEGSKA (reference sequence). This CDR3 has 13 residues. Trimming pared 0 bases from V and 5 bases from J, leaving 11 bases between. The CDR3 DNA follows: TGCAGTGCTAGAGATTCCCCGGAACACGAGCAGTACTTC. This sequence encodes CSARDSPEHEQYF.